The clone carrying this T cell receptor beta chain was seen more than once but under ten times. Its antigen is as yet unknown. These data belong to a study of T cells after yellow fever vaccination. Study-level background: With SMART-Seq v4 Ultra Low Input, the fractions containing low cell numbers were prepared.

The study, taken as a whole, reports: Post-booster repertoires again held most primary-vaccination clones (about 96% CD4, about 90% CD8). Peaking on day 5 versus 15, the secondary response was faster but weaker.

A universal primer site and UMIs were added as TCR cDNA was made by 5'RACE template switching. TCRdb recomputed calls from the 5' RACE reads with MiXCR, one row per CDR3 protein. The table lists under 300,000 distinct CDR3 sequences, around 6.7% of them singletons. The starting material was CD4+ T cells sorted from PBMCs, obtained on the day of the yellow fever booster vaccination. The receptor comes from a man aged 25-45 years who received the YFV17D yellow fever vaccine.

CDR3 DNA sequence: TGCAGCGTTGAAGTAACCAGGGGGGGGTTAAGCTCCTACGAGCAGTACTTC. It specifies CSVEVTRGGLSSYEQYF. The chain recombines TRBV29-1 with TRBJ2-7; D assignment may be TRBD1 or TRBD2 (7 bases each). CDR3 length: 17 residues. Germline loops: CDR1 SQVTM, CDR2 ANQGSEA. The V and J ends lost 1 base and 0 bases respectively, with 19 bases between them.